This TCR beta chain comes out of a study of T cells expressing NK-cell markers. Whole-study findings and limits: HCMV specificity of the expanded NKG2C+ T cell clones stayed unclear. In four donors, dominant clonotypes made up about 25-60.1% of CD3+CD56-NKG2C+ cells.

The CDR3 is made up of 16 amino acids. From germline, CDR1 is SGHTA and CDR2 FQGNSA. Concerning this clonotype itself: Its antigen remains unidentified.

5'RACE template switching with UMIs produced the TCR beta cDNA. From the 5' RACE reads, TCRdb lists one entry per CDR3 protein and no DNA. Its listing shows some 450,000 distinct CDR3 sequences. This sequence was found in a woman aged 18-69 years in good health. This rearrangement joins TRBV7-2 to TRBJ2-1; the TCRdb D gene call, TRBD2, has no DNA to confirm it. Sequencing was done on a sample of blood T cells: a sorted CD56 or NKG2C T cell subset, CD4+ or CD8+ T cells, or bulk PBMC T cells (not recorded which). The CDR3 loop is CASSFVVGVIGNEQFF.